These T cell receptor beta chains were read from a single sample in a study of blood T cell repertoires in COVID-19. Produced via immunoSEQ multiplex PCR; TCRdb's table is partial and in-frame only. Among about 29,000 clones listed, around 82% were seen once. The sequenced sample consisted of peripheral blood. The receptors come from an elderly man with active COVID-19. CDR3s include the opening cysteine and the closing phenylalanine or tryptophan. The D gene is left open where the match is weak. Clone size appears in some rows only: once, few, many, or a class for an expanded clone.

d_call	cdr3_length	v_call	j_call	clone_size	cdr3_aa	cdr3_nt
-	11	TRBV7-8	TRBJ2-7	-	CASSPSYEQYF	TGTGCCAGCAGCCCGTCCTACGAGCAGTACTTC
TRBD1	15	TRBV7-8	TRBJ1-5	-	CASSQQGTGVQPQHF	TGTGCCAGCAGCCAACAAGGGACAGGGGTACAGCCCCAGCATTTT
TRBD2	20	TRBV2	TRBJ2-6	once	CASSVMSSGGTLSGANVLTF	TGTGCCAGCAGTGTAATGTCTAGCGGGGGTACACTCTCTGGGGCCAACGTCCTGACTTTC
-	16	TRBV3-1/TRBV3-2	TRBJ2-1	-	CASSQGDIAVVNEQFF	TGTGCCAGCAGCCAAGGGGACATCGCCGTAGTCAATGAGCAGTTCTTC
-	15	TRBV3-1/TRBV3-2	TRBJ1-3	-	CASSRPRVSGNTIYF	TGTGCCAGCAGCAGGCCCAGGGTCTCTGGAAACACCATATATTTT
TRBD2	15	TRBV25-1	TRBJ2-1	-	CASSDWSGGINEQFF	TGTGCCAGCAGTGATTGGAGCGGGGGGATCAATGAGCAGTTCTTC
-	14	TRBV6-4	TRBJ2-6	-	CASSAGPGANVLTF	TGTGCCAGCAGTGCTGGGCCCGGGGCCAACGTCCTGACTTTC
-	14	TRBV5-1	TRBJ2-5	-	CASSLDSFQETQYF	TGCGCCAGCAGCTTGGATTCCTTCCAAGAGACCCAGTACTTC
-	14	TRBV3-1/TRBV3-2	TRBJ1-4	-	CASSPTGNNEKLFF	TGTGCCAGCAGCCCGACAGGAAACAATGAAAAACTGTTTTTT
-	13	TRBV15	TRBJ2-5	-	CATSRRPRMAQYF	TGTGCCACCAGCAGACGCCCCAGAATGGCCCAGTACTTC
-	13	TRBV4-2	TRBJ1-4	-	CASSPSTNEKLFF	TGTGCCAGCAGCCCTTCAACTAATGAAAAACTGTTTTTT
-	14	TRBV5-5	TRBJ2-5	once	CASSLRPRAETQYF	TGTGCCAGCAGCTTGAGACCCAGGGCGGAGACCCAGTACTTC
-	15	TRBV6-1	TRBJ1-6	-	CASSEIARVDSPLHF	TGTGCCAGCAGTGAAATTGCCAGGGTCGATTCACCCCTCCACTTT
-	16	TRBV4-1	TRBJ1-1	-	CASSQESNRKRSEAFF	TGCGCCAGCAGCCAAGAGAGTAACAGGAAAAGGAGTGAAGCTTTCTTT
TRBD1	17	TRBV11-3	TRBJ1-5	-	CASSLDLVRGFNQPQHF	TGTGCCAGCAGCTTAGATCTCGTCAGGGGGTTTAATCAGCCCCAGCATTTT
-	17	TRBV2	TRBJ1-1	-	CASSEYYGGRGNTEAFF	TGTGCCAGCAGTGAATACTATGGTGGCAGGGGCAACACTGAAGCTTTCTTT
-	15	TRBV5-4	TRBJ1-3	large	CASRIWGGSGNTIYF	TGTGCCAGCAGGATATGGGGAGGGTCCGGAAACACCATATATTTT
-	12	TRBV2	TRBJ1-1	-	CASGRENTEAFF	TGTGCCAGTGGGCGGGAGAACACTGAAGCTTTCTTT
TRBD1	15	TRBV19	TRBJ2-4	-	CASTSQGDEILLRYF	TGTGCCAGTACCTCCCAGGGGGACGAAATTTTATTGAGGTACTTC
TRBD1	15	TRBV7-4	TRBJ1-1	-	CASSWRDRGHTEAFF	TGTGCCAGCAGCTGGCGGGACAGGGGGCACACTGAAGCTTTCTTT
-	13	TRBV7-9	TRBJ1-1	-	CASSRQAYTEAFF	TGTGCCAGCAGCCGTCAGGCCTACACTGAAGCTTTCTTT
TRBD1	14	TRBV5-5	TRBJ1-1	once	CASSWGQQNTEAFF	TGTGCCAGCAGCTGGGGACAGCAGAACACTGAAGCTTTCTTT
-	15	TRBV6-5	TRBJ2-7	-	CANSMGRESSYEQYF	TGTGCCAACAGCATGGGTCGGGAGAGCTCCTACGAGCAGTACTTC
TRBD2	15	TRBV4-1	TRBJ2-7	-	CASSPIGRDGYEQYF	TGCGCCAGCAGCCCTATTGGGAGGGACGGCTACGAGCAGTACTTC
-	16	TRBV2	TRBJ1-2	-	CASSDTVAFLNYGYTF	TGTGCCAGCAGTGACACCGTGGCCTTTTTGAACTATGGCTACACCTTC
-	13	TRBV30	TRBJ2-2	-	CAWKPLNTGELFF	TGTGCCTGGAAGCCCTTAAACACCGGGGAGCTGTTTTTT
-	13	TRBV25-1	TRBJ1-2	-	CASTTQFIYGYTF	TGTGCCAGCACAACACAGTTTATCTATGGCTACACCTTC
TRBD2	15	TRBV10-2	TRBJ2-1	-	CASSEWASGDNEQFF	TGCGCCAGCAGTGAGTGGGCTAGCGGCGACAATGAGCAGTTCTTC
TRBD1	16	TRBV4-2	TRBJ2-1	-	CASSQDVGGAFNEQFF	TGTGCCAGCAGTCAAGATGTAGGGGGCGCATTCAATGAGCAGTTCTTC
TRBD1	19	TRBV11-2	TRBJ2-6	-	CASSFTTGVGGSGANVLTF	TGTGCCAGCAGCTTCACGACAGGGGTAGGAGGGTCTGGGGCCAACGTCCTGACTTTC
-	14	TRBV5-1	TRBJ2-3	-	CASRDPGSTDTQYF	TGCGCCAGCAGGGATCCGGGGAGCACAGATACGCAGTATTTT
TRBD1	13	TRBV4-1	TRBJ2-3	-	CASSQDRGNTQYF	TGCGCCAGCAGCCAGGACAGGGGAAATACGCAGTATTTT
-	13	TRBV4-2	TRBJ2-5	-	CASSQDRRETQYF	TGTGCCAGCAGCCAAGACCGGAGAGAGACCCAGTACTTC
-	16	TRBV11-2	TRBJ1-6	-	CASSPSPPGNNSPLHF	TGTGCCAGCAGCCCCTCCCCTCCAGGGAATAATTCACCCCTCCACTTT
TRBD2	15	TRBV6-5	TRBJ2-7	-	CASSPDRWRGVEQYF	TGTGCCAGCAGCCCCGATCGGTGGCGGGGGGTCGAGCAGTACTTC
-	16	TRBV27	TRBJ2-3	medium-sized	CASSLGTHRSTDTQYF	TGTGCCAGCAGTTTAGGGACACATAGAAGCACAGATACGCAGTATTTT
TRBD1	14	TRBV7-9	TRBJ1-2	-	CASSLGQGNYGYTF	TGTGCCAGCAGCCTGGGACAGGGAAACTATGGCTACACCTTC
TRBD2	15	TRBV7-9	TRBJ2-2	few	CASSARRGGTGELFF	TGTGCCAGCAGCGCACGGCGGGGGGGCACCGGGGAGCTGTTTTTT
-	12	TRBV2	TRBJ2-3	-	CASHSGRDTQYF	TGTGCCAGCCACTCGGGGAGGGATACGCAGTATTTT
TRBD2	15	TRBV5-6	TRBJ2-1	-	CASSFPAGAYNEQFF	TGTGCCAGCAGCTTCCCAGCGGGGGCCTACAATGAGCAGTTCTTC
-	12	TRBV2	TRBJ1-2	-	CASSENSRGYTF	TGTGCCAGCAGTGAAAACAGCAGGGGCTACACCTTC
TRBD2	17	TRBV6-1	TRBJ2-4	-	CASSEPGLVLAKNIQYF	TGTGCCAGCAGTGAACCGGGACTAGTGCTAGCCAAAAACATTCAGTACTTC
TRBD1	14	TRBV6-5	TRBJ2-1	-	CASRSQGARNEQFF	TGTGCCAGCAGATCACAGGGGGCGCGGAATGAGCAGTTCTTC
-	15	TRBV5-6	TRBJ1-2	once	CASSLVDRKGDGYTF	TGTGCCAGCAGCTTGGTGGACAGAAAGGGGGATGGCTACACCTTC
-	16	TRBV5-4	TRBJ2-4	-	CASSLGGGVAKNIQYF	TGTGCCAGCAGCTTGGGGGGAGGAGTAGCCAAAAACATTCAGTACTTC
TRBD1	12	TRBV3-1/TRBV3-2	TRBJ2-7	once	CASSRQGREQYF	TGTGCCAGCAGTCGACAGGGGAGGGAGCAGTACTTC
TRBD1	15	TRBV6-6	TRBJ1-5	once	CASSYQGTGNQPQHF	TGTGCCAGCAGTTACCAGGGGACAGGGAATCAGCCCCAGCATTTT
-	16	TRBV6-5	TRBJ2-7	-	CASSYNPLRGGDEQYF	TGTGCCAGCAGTTACAACCCCCTGAGGGGAGGCGACGAGCAGTACTTC
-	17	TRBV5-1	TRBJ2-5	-	CASSPAGTIGSGETQYF	TGCGCCAGCAGCCCGGCCGGTACTATCGGTTCTGGGGAGACCCAGTACTTC
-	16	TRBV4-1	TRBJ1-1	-	CASSHGDKKRGAEAFF	TGCGCCAGCAGCCATGGGGACAAAAAAAGGGGCGCTGAAGCTTTCTTT
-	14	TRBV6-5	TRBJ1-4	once	CASSYSKSLGKLFF	TGTGCCAGCAGTTACTCGAAAAGCCTCGGGAAACTGTTTTTT
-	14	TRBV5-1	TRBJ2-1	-	CASSLLGGMNEQFF	TGCGCCAGCAGCTTACTAGGAGGCATGAATGAGCAGTTCTTC
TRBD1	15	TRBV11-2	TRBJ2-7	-	CASRVGGQGSYEQYF	TGTGCCAGCAGGGTTGGGGGACAGGGCTCCTACGAGCAGTACTTC